Following are 20 T cell receptor beta chains from one sample sequenced in a study of response to subunit inactivated influenza vaccine. TCRdb re-called the RT-PCR reads through MiXCR, storing one row per CDR3 protein. The sample yields fewer than 200,000 distinct CDR3 sequences, around 9% seen once. The sample in question was non-naive T cells sorted from PBMCs, obtained on the day of vaccination. All receptors come from a man between 45 and 60 years old who received an inactivated influenza vaccine.

This clonotype was counted ten times or more. The chain couples TRBV3-1 to TRBJ2-1; unclear D gene. There are 15 residues in the CDR3. The germline V and J ends were trimmed by 1 base and 4 bases, with 11 bases remaining between them. Per the germline V gene, CDR1 is LGHDT and CDR2 is YNNKEL (reference sequence). For the CDR3, the DNA is TGTGCCAGCAGCCAAGCTCAGGACCCATACAATGAGCAGTTCTTC. Its protein is CASSQAQDPYNEQFF.

This clonotype was counted a few times. The chain links TRBV28 to TRBJ1-2; 7 nucleotides agree with TRBD1. The CDR3 is made up of 14 amino acids. Germline CDR1 is MDHEN and CDR2 is SYDVKM. The V and J ends lost 11 bases and 1 base, in that order; junction bases with no gene match: 10. CDR3 residues: CAGKKPGGNYGYTF. The CDR3, as DNA: TGTGCCGGCAAAAAACCAGGGGGTAACTATGGCTACACCTTC.

At least ten counts were recorded for this clonotype. The V call is TRBV2, the J call TRBJ2-7; TRBD2 agrees at 13 bases. The CDR3 is 14 residues long. Germline loops: CDR1 SNHLY, CDR2 FYNNEI. The trim removed 6 bases at V and 2 bases at J, leaving 1 base unmatched. CDR3 sequence: CASRGTSGTYEQYF. CDR3 sequence (DNA): TGTGCCAGCAGGGGGACTAGCGGGACCTACGAGCAGTACTTC.

With regard to this clonotype: This may stem from a read error, because a much larger clone lies one nucleotide away. V gene TRBV12-3 or TRBV12-4 combines with J gene TRBJ2-1, with D hard to call. The CDR3 extends over 12 amino acids. CDR3 nucleotide sequence: TGTGCCAGCAGCCGTTTAGTTTCTGAGCACTTCTTC. Protein sequence: CASSRLVSEHFF.

This chain connects TRBV12-3 or TRBV12-4 to TRBJ1-1; 7 bases fit TRBD1. This CDR3 is 16 amino acids long. V gave up 5 bases and J gave up 1 base; unmatched junction bases: 10. In DNA, the CDR3 is TGTGCCAGCAGTCCTGGACAGGCCTGGGGGAACACTGAAGCTTTCTTT. Its translation is CASSPGQAWGNTEAFF.

The CDR3 coding sequence is TGCGCCAGCAGCCTCCAGATGAACACTGAAGCTTTCTTT. Amino acid sequence: CASSLQMNTEAFF. The gene calls are TRBV5-1 and TRBJ1-1; no clear D gene. Deletions cut 4 bases from V and 0 bases from J, with 7 bases between. CDR1 is SGHRS, CDR2 YFSETQ, per germline. The CDR3 totals 13 residues. The full variable domain, its missing parts supplied by reference TRBV5-1 and TRBJ1-1, is KAGVTQTPRYLIKTRGQQVTLSCSPISGHRSVSWYQQTPGQGLQFLFEYFSETQRNKGNFPGRFSGRQFSNSRSEMNVSTLELGDSALYLCASSLQMNTEAFFGQGTRLTVV.

The chain has TRBV20-1 and TRBJ1-1; no clear D. The CDR3 spans 13 residues. Between the trimmed V and J ends, which lost 3 bases and 3 bases, there was a span of 11 bases. The germline V gene encodes CDR1 DFQATT and CDR2 SNEGSKA (reference sequence). CDR3 residues: CSARGSRYTEAFF. CDR3 nucleotides: TGCAGTGCTAGGGGGAGTAGGTACACTGAAGCTTTCTTT.

This clonotype was detected a few times. V and J are TRBV29-1 and TRBJ2-5; maybe TRBD2 (6 bases). V dropped 1 base and J dropped 4 bases, with 10 bases sitting between them. Germline V gene sequence: CDR1 SQVTM, CDR2 ANQGSEA. This CDR3 has 13 amino acids. This chain's CDR3 is CSVEGGVGETQYF. The CDR3 DNA follows: TGCAGCGTTGAAGGGGGGGTCGGAGAGACCCAGTACTTC.

The J gene is TRBJ2-6, the V gene TRBV7-9, with D possibly being TRBD1 (6 bases). The germline V gene encodes CDR1 SEHNR and CDR2 FQNEAQ (reference sequence). The CDR3 loop spans 15 amino acids. V lost 7 bases, J lost 3 bases, and 13 bases lay in between. The CDR3 region is CASTRGADGANVLTF. In DNA, the CDR3 is TGTGCCAGCACCAGGGGTGCGGATGGGGCCAACGTCCTGACTTTC.

The chain combines TRBV20-1 with TRBJ2-5; D unclear. The V gene's germline CDR1 is DFQATT and CDR2 SNEGSKA (reference sequence). This CDR3 spans 15 amino acids. The V end lost 0 bases, the J end lost 1 base, and 12 bases lay between the germline ends. CDR3 sequence: CSAREAGEIQETQYF. CDR3 in DNA: TGCAGTGCTAGAGAGGCTGGAGAAATCCAAGAGACCCAGTACTTC.

The table lists this clonotype with a few counts. The CDR3 loop reads CASSSSRTASPPYEQYF. The CDR3 DNA reads as TGTGCCAGCAGCTCTAGCAGGACAGCAAGCCCACCCTACGAGCAGTACTTC. The gene calls are TRBV7-8 and TRBJ2-7; D perhaps matches TRBD1 (6 bases). Germline assignment: CDR1 SGHVS and CDR2 FQNEAQ. The CDR3 length is 17 residues. V lost 4 bases and J lost 2, with 21 bases in between.

The sample holds a few counts of this clonotype. The chain couples TRBV3-1 to TRBJ1-3; D might be TRBD1 (5 bases). Trimming left V 1 base short and J 3 bases short, with 7 bases between. Germline CDR1 is LGHDT and CDR2 is YNNKEL (reference sequence). CDR3 length: 14 amino acids. The CDR3, as DNA: TGTGCCAGCAGCCAAGCGGGGCTTGGAAACACCATATATTTT. Translated, it gives CASSQAGLGNTIYF.

This clonotype appeared many times. V is TRBV7-2 and J is TRBJ2-7; unclear D gene. This CDR3 has 14 residues. The V gene's germline CDR1 is SGHTA and CDR2 FQGNSA. V shed 1 base and J shed 5 bases, with 12 bases lying between them. This CDR3 is CASSLVGSFHEQYF. The DNA of the CDR3 is TGTGCCAGCAGCTTAGTCGGCTCCTTCCACGAGCAGTACTTC.

The chain combines TRBV5-1 with TRBJ2-5, with D tentatively TRBD2 (6 bases). Germline CDR1 SGHRS, CDR2 YFSETQ. V was cut by 4 bases and J by 6 bases, with 10 bases left in between. CDR3 length equals 12 residues. In nucleotides, the CDR3 is TGCGCCAGCAGCCCGGGAGAACAGACCCAGTACTTC. This gives the protein CASSPGEQTQYF.

In its sample, this clonotype was seen a few times. The rearrangement uses TRBV7-2 and TRBJ2-2; the match to TRBD2 covers 8 bases. Looked up from germline, CDR1 is SGHTA and CDR2 is FQGNSA. The trim removed 7 bases at V and 4 bases at J, leaving 5 bases unmatched. There are 14 residues in the CDR3. The CDR3 DNA follows: TGTGCCAGCACAGAACGGGAGGGCACCGGGGAGCTGTTTTTT. It specifies CASTEREGTGELFF.

This clonotype was detected only a few times. The chain links TRBV5-1 to TRBJ2-5; TRBD1 aligns across 9 bases. Unmatched junction bases numbered 7, after V lost 3 bases and J lost 4 bases. The germline V gene encodes CDR1 SGHRS and CDR2 YFSETQ. The CDR3 contains 15 residues. Written as DNA, the CDR3 is TGCGCCAGCAGCTCCGGGACAGGGCGTGCAGAGACCCAGTACTTC. Its protein product is CASSSGTGRAETQYF.

This chain uses TRBV11-3 with TRBJ2-1; 7 bases line up with TRBD1. Germline V gene lookup returns CDR1 SGHNT and CDR2 YENEEA. The trim removed 5 bases at V and 6 bases at J, leaving 7 bases unmatched. The CDR3 is 14 residues long. Written as DNA, the CDR3 is TGTGCCAGCAGCGCCGGGACAGCAGTCAATGAGCAGTTCTTC. It yields the protein CASSAGTAVNEQFF.

This clonotype has a count of ten or more. This chain connects TRBV7-2 to TRBJ2-5; unclear D gene. The CDR3 contains 15 residues. In germline, CDR1 is SGHTA, CDR2 FQGNSA. Trimming took 5 bases from V and 2 from J, leaving 15 bases between them. The CDR3 nucleotides read TGTGCCAGCAGCCGGGCCTACGGATATCAAGAGACCCAGTACTTC. Translated: CASSRAYGYQETQYF.

In its sample, this clonotype was seen a few times. The CDR3 here is CASSQEQGRTGELFF. CDR3 bases: TGCGCCAGCAGCCAAGAACAGGGGAGAACCGGGGAGCTGTTTTTT. The J gene is TRBJ2-2, the V gene TRBV4-3; 7 bases agree with TRBD1. The CDR3 length is 15 residues. The germline V gene has CDR1 LGHNA and CDR2 YSLEER. J was trimmed by 5 bases and V by 0 bases; bases with no gene match: 3.

The rearrangement uses TRBV4-2 and TRBJ2-1; 10 nucleotides line up with TRBD2. The CDR3 contains 15 residues. Germline V lookup: CDR1 LGHNA, CDR2 YNFKEQ. After removal of 4 bases from V and 2 bases from J, the junction contained 2 bases not matched to a gene. The DNA of the CDR3 is TGTGCCAGCAGCCCTAGCGGGAGTACCTACAATGAGCAGTTCTTC. Its translation is CASSPSGSTYNEQFF.